The clone carrying this T cell receptor beta chain was seen once. The source of the sample is a study of blood T cell repertoires in COVID-19. Study-level information: The origin of the acute and convalescent COVID-19 samples was the United States, Italy and Spain.

There are 15 residues in the CDR3. The V gene end was trimmed by 6 bases and the J gene end by 4 bases; junction bases not matched to a gene: 7. CDR1 and CDR2 from the germline V gene are SGDLS and YYNGEE. How the authors handled the data: Estimation of nucleated cell counts was performed using reference gene primer amplification. Clones were read by immunoSEQ multiplex PCR, and TCRdb kept only the in-frame ones, dropping some. V, J and clone size are taken as reported in that table, and D and trimming were inferred from the DNA itself. The data show some 150,000 clones, roughly 90% seen once. The sequenced material came from peripheral blood. The receptor was derived from a woman aged 45-59 years with acute or convalescent COVID-19. The rearrangement links TRBV9 to TRBJ1-6; 7 nucleotides line up with TRBD1. CDR3 DNA: TGTGCCAGCACCAGGGGGGTGGGGTATAATTCACCCCTCCACTTT. Translation gives CASTRGVGYNSPLHF.